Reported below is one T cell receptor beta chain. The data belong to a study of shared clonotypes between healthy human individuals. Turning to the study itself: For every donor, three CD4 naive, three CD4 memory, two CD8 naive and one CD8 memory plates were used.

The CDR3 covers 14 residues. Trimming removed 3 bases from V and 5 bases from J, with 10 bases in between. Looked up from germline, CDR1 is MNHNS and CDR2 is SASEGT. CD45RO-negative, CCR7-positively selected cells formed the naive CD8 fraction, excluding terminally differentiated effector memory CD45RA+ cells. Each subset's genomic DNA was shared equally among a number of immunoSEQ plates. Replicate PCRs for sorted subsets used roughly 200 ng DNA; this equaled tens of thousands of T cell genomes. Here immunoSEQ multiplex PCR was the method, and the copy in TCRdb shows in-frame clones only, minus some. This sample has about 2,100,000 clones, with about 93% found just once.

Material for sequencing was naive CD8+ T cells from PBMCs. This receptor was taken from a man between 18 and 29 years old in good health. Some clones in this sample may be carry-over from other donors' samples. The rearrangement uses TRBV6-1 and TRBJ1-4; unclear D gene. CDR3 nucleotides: TGTGCCAGCAGTGAGGCGGCCCGAAATGAAAAACTGTTTTTT. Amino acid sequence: CASSEAARNEKLFF.